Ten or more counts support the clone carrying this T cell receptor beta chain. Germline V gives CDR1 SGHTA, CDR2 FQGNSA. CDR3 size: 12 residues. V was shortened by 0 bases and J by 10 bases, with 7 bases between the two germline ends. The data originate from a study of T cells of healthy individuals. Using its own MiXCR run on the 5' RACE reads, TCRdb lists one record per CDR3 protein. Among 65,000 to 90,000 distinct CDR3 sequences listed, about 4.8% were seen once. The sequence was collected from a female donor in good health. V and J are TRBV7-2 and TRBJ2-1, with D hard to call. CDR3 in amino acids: CASSLAGKEQFF. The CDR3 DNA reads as TGTGCCAGCAGCTTAGCGGGAAAAGAGCAGTTCTTC.